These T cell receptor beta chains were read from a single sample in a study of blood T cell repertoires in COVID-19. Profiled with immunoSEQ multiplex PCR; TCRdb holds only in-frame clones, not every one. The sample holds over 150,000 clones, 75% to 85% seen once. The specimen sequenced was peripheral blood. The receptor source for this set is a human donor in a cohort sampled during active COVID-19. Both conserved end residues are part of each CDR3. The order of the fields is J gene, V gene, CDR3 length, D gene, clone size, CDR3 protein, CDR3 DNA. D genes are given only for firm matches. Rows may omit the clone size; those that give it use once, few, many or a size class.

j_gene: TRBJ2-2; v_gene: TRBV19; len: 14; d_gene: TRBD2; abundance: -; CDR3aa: CASGAGGPTGELFF; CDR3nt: TGTGCCAGTGGAGCGGGAGGGCCGACCGGGGAGCTGTTTTTT
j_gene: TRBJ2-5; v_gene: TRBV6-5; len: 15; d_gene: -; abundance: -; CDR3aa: CASSSTWAQGETQYF; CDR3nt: TGTGCCAGCAGTTCGACATGGGCCCAGGGGGAGACCCAGTACTTC
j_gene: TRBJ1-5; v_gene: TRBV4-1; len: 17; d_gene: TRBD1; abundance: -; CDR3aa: CASSQDVGQGAYQPQHF; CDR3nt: TGCGCCAGCAGCCAAGATGTGGGACAGGGGGCCTATCAGCCCCAGCATTTT
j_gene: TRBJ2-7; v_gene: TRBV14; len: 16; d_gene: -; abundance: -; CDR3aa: CASSQDVGQPTYEQYF; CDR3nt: TGTGCCAGCAGCCAAGATGTCGGACAGCCAACCTACGAGCAGTACTTC
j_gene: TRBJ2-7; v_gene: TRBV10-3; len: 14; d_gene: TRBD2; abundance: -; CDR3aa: CAISSTSGSYEQYF; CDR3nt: TGTGCCATCAGTTCTACTAGCGGGAGCTACGAGCAGTACTTC
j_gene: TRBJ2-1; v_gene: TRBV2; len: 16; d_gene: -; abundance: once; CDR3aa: CASSDYGGRRYNEQFF; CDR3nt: TGTGCCAGCAGTGATTACGGGGGGCGCAGGTACAATGAGCAGTTCTTC
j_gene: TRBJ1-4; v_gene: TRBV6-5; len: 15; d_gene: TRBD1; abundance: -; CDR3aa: CASSYRTGENEKLFF; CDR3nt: TGTGCCAGCAGTTACCGGACAGGGGAGAATGAAAAACTGTTTTTT
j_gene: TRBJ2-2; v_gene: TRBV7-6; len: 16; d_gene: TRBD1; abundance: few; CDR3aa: CASSPDRLTNTGELFF; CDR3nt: TGTGCCAGCAGCCCGGACAGGCTTACGAACACCGGGGAGCTGTTTTTT
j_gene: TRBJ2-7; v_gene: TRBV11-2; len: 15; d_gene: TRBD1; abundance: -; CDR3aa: CASSSIRHRGYEQYF; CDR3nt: TGTGCCAGCAGCTCCATCCGCCACAGGGGCTACGAGCAGTACTTC
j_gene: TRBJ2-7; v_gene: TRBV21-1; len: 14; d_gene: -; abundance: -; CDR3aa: CASIPTSVVYEQYF; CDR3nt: TGTGCCAGCATACCGACTAGCGTAGTCTACGAGCAGTACTTC
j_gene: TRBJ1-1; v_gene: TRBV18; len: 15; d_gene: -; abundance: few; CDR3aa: CASNKRGGSYTEAFF; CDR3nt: TGTGCCAGCAATAAACGTGGAGGTTCGTACACTGAAGCTTTCTTT
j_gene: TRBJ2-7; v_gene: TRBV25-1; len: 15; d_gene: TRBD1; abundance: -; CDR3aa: CASSDRQGWSYEQYF; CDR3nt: TGTGCCAGCAGTGATCGACAGGGATGGTCCTACGAGCAGTACTTC
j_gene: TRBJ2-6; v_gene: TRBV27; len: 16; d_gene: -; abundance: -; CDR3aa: CASKRPPRTGANVLTF; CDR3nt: TGTGCCAGCAAGAGGCCCCCGAGGACTGGGGCCAACGTCCTGACTTTC
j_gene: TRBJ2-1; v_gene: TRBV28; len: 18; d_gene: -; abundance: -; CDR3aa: CASSRDWTRYSSYNEQFF; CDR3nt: TGTGCCAGCAGCCGGGATTGGACGCGGTACAGCTCCTACAATGAGCAGTTCTTC
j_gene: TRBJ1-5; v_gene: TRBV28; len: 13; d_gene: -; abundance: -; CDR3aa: CASSFTGNQPQHF; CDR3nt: TGTGCCAGCAGTTTTACGGGAAATCAGCCCCAGCATTTT
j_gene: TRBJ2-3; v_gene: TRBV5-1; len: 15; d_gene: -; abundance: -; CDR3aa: CASSLGLPRGDTQYF; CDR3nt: TGCGCCAGCAGCTTGGGCCTTCCCCGCGGAGATACGCAGTATTTT
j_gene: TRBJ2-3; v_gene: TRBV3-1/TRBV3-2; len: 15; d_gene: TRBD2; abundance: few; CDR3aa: CASSQDPGGTDTQYF; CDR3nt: TGTGCCAGCAGCCAAGACCCGGGAGGAACAGATACGCAGTATTTT
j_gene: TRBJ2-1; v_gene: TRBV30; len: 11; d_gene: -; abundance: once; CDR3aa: CAWSVENEQFF; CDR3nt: TGTGCCTGGAGTGTGGAGAATGAGCAGTTCTTC
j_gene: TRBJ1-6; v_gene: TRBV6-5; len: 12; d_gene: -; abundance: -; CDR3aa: CASSYSPGPLHF; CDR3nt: TGTGCCAGCAGTTACTCCCCAGGCCCCCTCCACTTT
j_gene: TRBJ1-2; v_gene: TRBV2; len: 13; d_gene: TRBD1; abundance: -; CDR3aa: CASTGQGRYGYTF; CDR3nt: TGTGCCAGCACGGGACAGGGGAGGTATGGCTACACCTTC
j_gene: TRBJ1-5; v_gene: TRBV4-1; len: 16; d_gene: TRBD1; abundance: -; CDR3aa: CASSQEDRGLAQPQHF; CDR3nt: TGCGCCAGCAGCCAAGAGGACAGGGGGCTTGCTCAGCCCCAGCATTTT
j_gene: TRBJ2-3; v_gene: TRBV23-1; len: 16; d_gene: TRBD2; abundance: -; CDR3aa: CASSHRGRPSTDTQYF; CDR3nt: TGCGCCAGCAGTCATCGCGGGAGGCCTAGCACAGATACGCAGTATTTT
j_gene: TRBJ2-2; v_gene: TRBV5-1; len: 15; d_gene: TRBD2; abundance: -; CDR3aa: CASRRTSGSAGELFF; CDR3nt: TGCGCCAGCAGGCGGACTAGCGGGAGTGCCGGGGAGCTGTTTTTT
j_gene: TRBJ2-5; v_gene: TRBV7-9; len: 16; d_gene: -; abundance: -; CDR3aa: CASSLAGSAFQETQYF; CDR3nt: TGTGCCAGCAGCTTAGCAGGGAGCGCGTTCCAAGAGACCCAGTACTTC
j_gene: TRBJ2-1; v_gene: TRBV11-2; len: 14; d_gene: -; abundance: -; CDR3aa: CASSLGGGDNEQFF; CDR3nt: TGTGCCAGCAGCTTAGGAGGTGGAGACAATGAGCAGTTCTTC
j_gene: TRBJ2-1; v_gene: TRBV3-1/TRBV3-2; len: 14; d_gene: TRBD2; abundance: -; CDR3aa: CASTRTSASNEQFF; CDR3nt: TGTGCCAGCACCCGGACTAGCGCGAGCAATGAGCAGTTCTTC
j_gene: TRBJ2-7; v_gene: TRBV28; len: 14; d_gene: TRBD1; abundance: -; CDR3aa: CASSQRDRAYEQYF; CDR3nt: TGTGCCAGCAGTCAACGGGACAGGGCCTACGAGCAGTACTTC
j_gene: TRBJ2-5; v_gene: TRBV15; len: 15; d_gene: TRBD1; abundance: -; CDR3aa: CATSSRQGWKETQYF; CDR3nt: TGTGCCACCAGCAGTAGACAGGGATGGAAAGAGACCCAGTACTTC
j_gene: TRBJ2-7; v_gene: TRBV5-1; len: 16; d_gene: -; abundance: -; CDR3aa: CASSPAAQGSSAEQYF; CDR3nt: TGCGCCAGCAGCCCGGCCGCGCAGGGGAGTAGTGCCGAGCAGTACTTC